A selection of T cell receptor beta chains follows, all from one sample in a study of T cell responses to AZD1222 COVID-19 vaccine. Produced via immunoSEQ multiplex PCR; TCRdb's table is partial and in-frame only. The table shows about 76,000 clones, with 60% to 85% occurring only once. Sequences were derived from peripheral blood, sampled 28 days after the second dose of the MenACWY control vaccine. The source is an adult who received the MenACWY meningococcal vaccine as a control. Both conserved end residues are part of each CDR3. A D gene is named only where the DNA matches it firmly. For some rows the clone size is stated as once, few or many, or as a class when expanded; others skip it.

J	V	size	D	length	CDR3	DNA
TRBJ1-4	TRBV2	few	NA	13	CASKGNSNEKLFF	TGTGCCAGCAAGGGGAATTCTAATGAAAAACTGTTTTTT
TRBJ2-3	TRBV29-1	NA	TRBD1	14	CSVDARGLTDTQYF	TGCAGCGTTGATGCTAGGGGGCTCACAGATACGCAGTATTTT
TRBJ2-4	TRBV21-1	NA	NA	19	CASSGPGQLFILAKNIQYF	TGTGCCAGCAGCGGGCCCGGACAGTTATTTATTCTAGCCAAAAACATTCAGTACTTC
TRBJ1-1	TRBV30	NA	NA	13	CAWNGAVDTEAFF	TGTGCCTGGAATGGGGCAGTGGACACTGAAGCTTTCTTT
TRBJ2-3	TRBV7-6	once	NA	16	CASSLGVEARTDTQYF	TGTGCCAGCAGCTTAGGGGTGGAGGCGAGAACAGATACGCAGTATTTT
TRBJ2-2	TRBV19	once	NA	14	CASNPRGNTGELFF	TGTGCCAGTAACCCCAGGGGGAACACCGGGGAGCTGTTTTTT
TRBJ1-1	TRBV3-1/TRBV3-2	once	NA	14	CASSQEGVGTEAFF	TGTGCCAGCAGCCAAGAAGGTGTAGGGACTGAAGCTTTCTTT
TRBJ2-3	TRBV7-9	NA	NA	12	CASSFSTDTQYF	TGTGCCAGCAGCTTTTCCACAGATACGCAGTATTTT
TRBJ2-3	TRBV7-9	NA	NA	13	CASSLLSGDTQYF	TGTGCCAGCAGCTTATTAAGCGGAGATACGCAGTATTTT
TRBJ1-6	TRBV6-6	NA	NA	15	CASSGDGSRGSPLHF	TGTGCCAGCAGCGGGGACGGATCCCGAGGGTCACCCCTCCACTTT
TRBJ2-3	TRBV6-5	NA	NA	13	CASRETGTDTQYF	TGTGCCAGCAGAGAGACGGGCACAGATACGCAGTATTTT
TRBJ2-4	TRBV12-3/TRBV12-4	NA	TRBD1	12	CASSFQGDIQYF	TGTGCCAGCAGTTTTCAGGGGGACATTCAGTACTTC
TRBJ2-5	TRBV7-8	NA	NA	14	CASSLYQGLETQYF	TGTGCCAGCAGCTTATATCAGGGGTTAGAGACCCAGTACTTC
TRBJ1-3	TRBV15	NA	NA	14	CATSQGSSGNTIYF	TGTGCCACCAGCCAGGGGAGCTCTGGAAACACCATATATTTT
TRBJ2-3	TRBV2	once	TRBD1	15	CASSRQGGASDTQYF	TGTGCCAGCAGTCGACAGGGGGGAGCCTCAGATACGCAGTATTTT
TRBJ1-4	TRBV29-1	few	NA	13	CSVETGWEEKLFF	TGCAGCGTTGAGACAGGCTGGGAGGAAAAACTGTTTTTT
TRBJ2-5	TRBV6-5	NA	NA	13	CASSLTLQETQYF	TGTGCCAGCAGCCTGACACTCCAAGAGACCCAGTACTTC
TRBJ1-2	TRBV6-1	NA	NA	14	CASSEGKGRGGYTF	TGTGCCAGCAGTGAAGGAAAAGGGCGGGGTGGCTACACCTTC
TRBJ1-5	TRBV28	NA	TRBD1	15	CASSFPGQGGQPQHF	TGTGCCAGCAGTTTCCCGGGACAGGGTGGTCAGCCCCAGCATTTT
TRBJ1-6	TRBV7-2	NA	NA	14	CASRVRFGDSPLHF	TGTGCCAGCAGGGTACGCTTCGGTGATTCACCCCTCCACTTT
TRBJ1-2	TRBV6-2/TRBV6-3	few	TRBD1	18	CASSPLGQGRYSYYGYTF	TGTGCCAGCAGTCCCCTGGGACAGGGACGGTACTCGTACTATGGCTACACCTTC
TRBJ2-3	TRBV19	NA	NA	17	CASSIGLLGIRADTQYF	TGTGCCAGTAGTATAGGGTTATTGGGAATTCGGGCAGATACGCAGTATTTT
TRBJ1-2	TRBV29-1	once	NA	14	CSVGGAESNYGYTF	TGCAGCGTTGGCGGGGCAGAATCTAACTATGGCTACACCTTC
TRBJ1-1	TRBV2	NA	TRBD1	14	CASRSTGKDAEAFF	TGTGCCAGCAGATCGACAGGGAAAGATGCTGAAGCTTTCTTT
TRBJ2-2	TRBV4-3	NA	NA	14	CASSFSVGTGELFF	TGCGCCAGCAGCTTTAGTGTAGGGACCGGGGAGCTGTTTTTT
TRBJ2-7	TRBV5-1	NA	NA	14	CASSPDRGGHGQYF	TGCGCCAGCAGCCCGGACAGAGGGGGGCATGGGCAGTACTTC
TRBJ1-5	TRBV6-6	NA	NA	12	CASSERHQPQHF	TGTGCCAGCAGCGAGCGGCATCAGCCCCAGCATTTT
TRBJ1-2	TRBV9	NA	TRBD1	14	CASSEGDSSYGYTF	TGTGCCAGCAGCGAGGGGGACAGTTCTTATGGCTACACCTTC
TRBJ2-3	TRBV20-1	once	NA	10	CSADADTQYF	TGCAGTGCTGACGCAGATACGCAGTATTTT
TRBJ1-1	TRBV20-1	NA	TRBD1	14	CSASGAGGGTEAFF	TGCAGTGCTAGTGGGGCAGGGGGCGGCACTGAAGCTTTCTTT
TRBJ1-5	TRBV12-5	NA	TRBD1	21	CASGFSIAGTGGRFGNQPQHF	TGTGCTAGTGGTTTTTCAATCGCCGGGACAGGGGGCCGCTTCGGTAATCAGCCCCAGCATTTT
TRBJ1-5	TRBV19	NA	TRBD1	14	CASRGQGDIQPQHF	TGTGCCAGTAGGGGACAGGGAGATATTCAGCCCCAGCATTTT
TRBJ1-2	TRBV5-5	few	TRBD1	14	CASSLGTGGFGYTF	TGTGCCAGCAGCTTGGGGACAGGGGGCTTTGGCTACACCTTC
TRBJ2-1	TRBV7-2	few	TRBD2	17	CASSPRRLAGGSSEQFF	TGTGCCAGCAGCCCCCGAAGACTAGCGGGAGGTTCTAGTGAGCAGTTCTTC
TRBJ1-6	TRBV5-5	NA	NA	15	CASSQQSSYNSPLHF	TGTGCCAGCAGCCAACAGAGCTCCTATAATTCACCCCTCCACTTT
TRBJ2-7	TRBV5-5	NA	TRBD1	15	CASSLNRDSRGEQYF	TGTGCCAGCAGCCTGAACCGGGACAGCCGAGGGGAGCAGTACTTC
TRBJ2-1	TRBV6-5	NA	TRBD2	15	CASKTREGHYNEQFF	TGTGCCAGCAAAACGAGGGAGGGCCACTACAATGAGCAGTTCTTC
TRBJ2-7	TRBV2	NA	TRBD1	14	CASSDRQGGDEQYF	TGTGCCAGCAGTGATCGACAGGGGGGGGACGAGCAGTACTTC
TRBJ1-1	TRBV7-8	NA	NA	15	CASSYLGTVGSEAFF	TGTGCCAGCAGCTATTTAGGCACAGTTGGCTCTGAAGCTTTCTTT
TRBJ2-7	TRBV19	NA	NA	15	CASSRRGTESYEQYF	TGTGCCAGTAGTAGGCGGGGGACAGAATCCTACGAGCAGTACTTC
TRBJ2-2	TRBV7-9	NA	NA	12	CASSAWVGELFF	TGTGCCAGCAGTGCTTGGGTCGGGGAGCTGTTTTTT
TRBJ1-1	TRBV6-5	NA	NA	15	CASSYSGGPNTEAFF	TGTGCCAGCAGTTACTCCGGGGGCCCGAACACTGAAGCTTTCTTT
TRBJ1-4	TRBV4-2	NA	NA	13	CASGGGAGEKLFF	TGTGCCAGCGGAGGAGGGGCGGGTGAAAAACTGTTTTTT
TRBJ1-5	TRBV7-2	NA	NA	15	CASSIAATSNQPQHF	TGTGCCAGCAGTATAGCCGCCACTAGCAATCAGCCCCAGCATTTT
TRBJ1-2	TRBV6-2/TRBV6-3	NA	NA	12	CASSVVGNGYTF	TGTGCCAGCAGCGTAGTGGGTAATGGCTACACCTTC
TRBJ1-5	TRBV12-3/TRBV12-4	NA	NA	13	CASSFNSNQPQHF	TGTGCCAGCAGTTTTAATAGCAATCAGCCCCAGCATTTT
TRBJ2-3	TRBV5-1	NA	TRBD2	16	CASSLVAGGPTDTQYF	TGCGCCAGCAGCTTGGTAGCGGGAGGGCCTACTGATACGCAGTATTTT
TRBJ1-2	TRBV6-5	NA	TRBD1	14	CASRLRPGGYGYTF	TGTGCCAGCAGACTCCGCCCAGGGGGCTATGGCTACACCTTC
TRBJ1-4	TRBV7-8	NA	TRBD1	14	CASSPQGDGEKLFF	TGTGCCAGCAGCCCACAGGGGGATGGTGAAAAACTGTTTTTT
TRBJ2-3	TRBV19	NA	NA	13	CASSNRNTDTQYF	TGTGCCAGTAGTAACCGCAACACAGATACGCAGTATTTT
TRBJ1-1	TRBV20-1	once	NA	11	CSARFPGRSFF	TGCAGTGCTAGATTTCCGGGACGGTCTTTCTTT
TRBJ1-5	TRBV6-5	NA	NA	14	CASRTGSLLGAQHF	TGTGCCAGCAGAACCGGGTCCCTCCTCGGGGCCCAGCATTTT
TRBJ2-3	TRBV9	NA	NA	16	CASSVSGFRGTDTQYF	TGTGCCAGCAGCGTAAGTGGATTTCGGGGGACAGATACGCAGTATTTT
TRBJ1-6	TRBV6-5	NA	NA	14	CASTLKNPHSPLHF	TGTGCCAGCACTCTAAAAAACCCTCACTCACCCCTCCACTTT
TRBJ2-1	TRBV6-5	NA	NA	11	CASAHYNEQFF	TGTGCCAGCGCCCACTACAATGAGCAGTTCTTC
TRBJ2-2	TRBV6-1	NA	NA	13	CASSDPFSRELFF	TGTGCCAGCAGTGACCCATTCAGCCGGGAGCTGTTTTTT